What follows is one T cell receptor (beta chain) and its context. The authors' processing: ImmunoSEQ output lacked quality scores and full-length reads, limiting matched filtering. Sequencing used immunoSEQ multiplex PCR; TCRdb keeps in-frame clones, though not all of them. Clone size and the V and J calls come from that table; the DNA yielded D and trimming. The table includes more than 2 million clones, roughly 95% detected once. The sample originates from a study of shared clonotypes between healthy human individuals. At the level of the study: Three plates each covered CD4 naive and memory; CD8 naive two, CD8 memory one.

Germline CDR1 SGDLS, CDR2 YYNGEE. The CDR3 totals 16 residues. The V end was cut by 3 bases, the J end by 5 bases, with 20 bases between. A split of CD4+ cells into CD45RA+ naive and CD45RA-negative memory subsets was performed. The sequence derives from a man in his late teens or twenties in good health. The V gene is TRBV9, the J gene TRBJ2-5, with a tentative D call TRBD2 (6 bases). The sequenced sample consisted of naive CD4+ T cells sorted from blood. Documented subset: CD45RA+ positively selected. The CDR3 DNA reads TGTGCCAGCAGCGCCCTTGGTGGTCAGGGAGGCGAGACCCAGTACTTC. Its translation: CASSALGGQGGETQYF.